Listed below are T cell receptor beta chains from one sample, sequenced in a study of blood T cell repertoires in COVID-19. Assay: immunoSEQ multiplex PCR; the TCRdb copy retains only in-frame clones and omits some. The data contain about 170,000 clones, approximately 85% of them singletons. Sequenced sample: peripheral blood. Every receptor here comes from an elderly man with COVID-19, enrolled during active disease. Both conserved end residues are part of each CDR3. Fields, in order: D gene, J gene, clone size, V gene, CDR3 protein, CDR3 DNA. A D gene is named only where the DNA matches it firmly. Rows give clone size only sometimes, using once, few, many, or a class for an expanded clone.

>TRBD1|TRBJ1-2|NA|TRBV18
CASSPPEFTGGSGYTF
TGTGCCAGCTCACCACCTGAGTTCACAGGGGGCTCTGGCTACACCTTC
>TRBD1|TRBJ2-1|NA|TRBV6-5
CASRSTGNEQFF
TGTGCCAGCAGGTCGACAGGGAATGAGCAGTTCTTC
>TRBD1|TRBJ2-7|NA|TRBV6-6
CASSLGQGDEQYF
TGTGCCAGCAGTTTAGGACAGGGGGACGAGCAGTACTTC
>NA|TRBJ2-7|few|TRBV13
CASSLTVSRNYEQYF
TGTGCCAGCAGCTTGACAGTCTCAAGGAACTACGAGCAGTACTTC
>TRBD2|TRBJ2-2|NA|TRBV18
CASSLRTSGGSTGELFF
TGTGCCAGCTCACTTCGGACTAGCGGGGGGAGCACCGGGGAGCTGTTTTTT
>NA|TRBJ1-1|NA|TRBV5-6
CASRGGPDHGEAEAFF
TGTGCCAGCAGGGGGGGGCCGGACCACGGGGAGGCTGAAGCTTTCTTT
>NA|TRBJ1-2|once|TRBV27
CASSLGAFYYGYTF
TGTGCCAGCAGTTTAGGGGCCTTTTACTATGGCTACACCTTC
>NA|TRBJ1-4|NA|TRBV5-1
CASSLSQGEEKLFF
TGCGCCAGCAGCTTGTCCCAGGGTGAGGAAAAACTGTTTTTT
>NA|TRBJ2-3|NA|TRBV20-1
CSASGGGTDTQYF
TGCAGTGCTAGTGGGGGCGGCACAGATACGCAGTATTTT
>NA|TRBJ2-3|NA|TRBV5-5
CASSLAGTETDTQYF
TGTGCCAGCAGCTTGGCCGGGACTGAGACAGATACGCAGTATTTT
>NA|TRBJ1-6|NA|TRBV13
CASSLGGGRFLPLHF
TGTGCCAGCAGCTTAGGCGGGGGGAGGTTTTTACCCCTCCACTTT
>TRBD1|TRBJ2-3|NA|TRBV19
CASRRQGSTDTQYF
TGTGCCAGTAGACGACAGGGAAGCACAGATACGCAGTATTTT
>NA|TRBJ2-5|few|TRBV29-1
CSVAVTEDETQYF
TGCAGCGTTGCCGTGACGGAGGACGAGACCCAGTACTTC
>NA|TRBJ2-3|NA|TRBV7-9
CASSPGVGGTDTQYF
TGTGCCAGCAGCCCCGGCGTAGGCGGGACAGATACGCAGTATTTT
>NA|TRBJ1-6|NA|TRBV3-1/TRBV3-2
CASSLGEVSPLHF
TGTGCCAGCAGCCTGGGTGAGGTTTCACCCCTCCACTTT
>NA|TRBJ1-1|NA|TRBV12-3/TRBV12-4
CASSWSGNTEAFF
TGTGCCAGCAGTTGGTCGGGTAACACTGAAGCTTTCTTT
>TRBD1|TRBJ1-1|few|TRBV5-1
CASSLEGAGGTEAFF
TGCGCCAGCAGCTTGGAGGGGGCTGGGGGCACTGAAGCTTTCTTT
>TRBD2|TRBJ2-1|NA|TRBV9
CASSTSGGPYNEQFF
TGTGCCAGCAGCACGAGCGGGGGCCCCTACAATGAGCAGTTCTTC
>NA|TRBJ2-5|NA|TRBV15
CATSRDPRGGFLEETQYF
TGTGCCACCAGCAGAGACCCCCGAGGAGGATTTCTGGAAGAGACCCAGTACTTC
>NA|TRBJ1-1|NA|TRBV2
CASSAGNTEAFF
TGTGCCAGCAGCGCAGGGAACACTGAAGCTTTCTTT
>NA|TRBJ2-5|NA|TRBV6-1
CASSEVWGPQETQYF
TGTGCCAGCAGTGAAGTGTGGGGGCCCCAAGAGACCCAGTACTTC
>TRBD1|TRBJ1-2|NA|TRBV6-1
CASSEVTGGSSNYGYTF
TGTGCCAGCAGTGAAGTAACAGGGGGGTCTTCTAACTATGGCTACACCTTC
>NA|TRBJ1-1|NA|TRBV19
CASSMASNTEAFF
TGTGCCAGTAGTATGGCCTCGAACACTGAAGCTTTCTTT
>NA|TRBJ2-7|NA|TRBV14
CASSHLTGGQTEQYF
TGTGCCAGCAGCCACCTCACGGGGGGACAAACCGAGCAGTACTTC
>TRBD2|TRBJ2-2|NA|TRBV28
CASRRKGLAGTRNTGELFF
TGTGCCAGCAGGCGAAAGGGACTAGCCGGCACGCGAAACACCGGGGAGCTGTTTTTT
>NA|TRBJ2-1|NA|TRBV29-1
CSAERSSYNEQFF
TGCAGCGCCGAGCGGAGCTCCTACAATGAGCAGTTCTTC
>TRBD1|TRBJ2-7|NA|TRBV11-3
CASSRDRGHYEQYF
TGTGCCAGCAGCCGTGACAGGGGGCATTACGAGCAGTACTTC
>TRBD1|TRBJ1-4|NA|TRBV29-1
CSVATGGGNEKLFF
TGCAGCGTTGCTACAGGGGGCGGTAATGAAAAACTGTTTTTT
>NA|TRBJ2-7|NA|TRBV18
CASSPTGGPTYEQYF
TGTGCCAGCTCACCCACCGGAGGGCCGACCTACGAGCAGTACTTC
>TRBD2|TRBJ2-1|NA|TRBV5-1
CASSLPGLAGPKRWDEQFF
TGCGCCAGCAGCTTGCCGGGACTAGCGGGGCCAAAAAGGTGGGATGAGCAGTTCTTC
>NA|TRBJ1-2|NA|TRBV6-2/TRBV6-3
CASSPVRAGGYTF
TGTGCCAGCAGCCCCGTGAGGGCCGGAGGCTACACCTTC
>TRBD2|TRBJ2-2|NA|TRBV5-1
CASSSLAGGPSGELFF
TGCGCCAGCAGCTCACTAGCGGGGGGGCCGTCCGGGGAGCTGTTTTTT
>TRBD1|TRBJ1-1|NA|TRBV19
CASSMRLGQGNTEAFF
TGTGCCAGTAGTATGAGGTTGGGACAGGGGAACACTGAAGCTTTCTTT
>TRBD1|TRBJ1-1|few|TRBV5-1
CASSADRGMNTEAFF
TGCGCCAGCAGCGCCGACAGGGGGATGAACACTGAAGCTTTCTTT
>NA|TRBJ2-1|NA|TRBV7-3
CASSQGSSYNEQFF
TGTGCCAGCAGTCAAGGGAGCTCCTACAATGAGCAGTTCTTC
>NA|TRBJ1-2|NA|TRBV5-1
CASSPGDSPHPNYGYTF
TGCGCCAGCAGCCCCGGCGACAGCCCACACCCTAACTATGGCTACACCTTC
>TRBD1|TRBJ2-2|once|TRBV7-2
CASSYRQGYTGELFF
TGTGCCAGCAGCTACCGACAGGGATATACCGGGGAGCTGTTTTTT
>NA|TRBJ2-7|NA|TRBV7-9
CASSSVGEQYF
TGTGCCAGCAGCTCCGTCGGGGAGCAGTACTTC
>TRBD1|TRBJ2-5|NA|TRBV5-1
CASSKGTGGEETQYF
TGCGCCAGCAGCAAAGGGACAGGGGGGGAAGAGACCCAGTACTTC
>NA|TRBJ1-6|few|TRBV6-5
CASSYRDNMNSPLHF
TGTGCCAGCAGTTACCGGGACAATATGAATTCACCCCTCCACTTT
>NA|TRBJ2-7|NA|TRBV4-1
CASSQVGREYEQYF
TGCGCCAGCAGCCAAGTAGGCAGGGAATACGAGCAGTACTTC
>NA|TRBJ2-3|NA|TRBV10-1
CASSESSPSTDTQYF
TGCGCCAGCAGTGAGTCGTCTCCTAGCACAGATACGCAGTATTTT
>NA|TRBJ1-1|NA|TRBV19
CASSNTGLNTEAFF
TGTGCCAGTAGTAACACAGGGCTGAACACTGAAGCTTTCTTT
>TRBD1|TRBJ1-2|NA|TRBV28
CASRSTGGGRTF
TGTGCCAGCAGATCGACAGGGGGCGGGCGAACCTTC
>TRBD1|TRBJ2-1|once|TRBV24-1
CATSDLKGTGAYNEQFF
TGTGCCACCAGTGATTTGAAAGGGACAGGGGCTTACAATGAGCAGTTCTTC
>NA|TRBJ1-1|NA|TRBV18
CASSPDLNTEAFF
TGTGCCAGCTCACCCGACTTGAACACTGAAGCTTTCTTT
>TRBD1|TRBJ2-2|NA|TRBV12-5
CASGPTGTGGETGELFF
TGTGCTAGTGGTCCGACCGGGACAGGTGGGGAGACCGGGGAGCTGTTTTTT
>NA|TRBJ2-7|NA|TRBV19
CASSIEEGSYEQYF
TGTGCCAGTAGTATAGAGGAGGGGTCCTACGAGCAGTACTTC
>TRBD1|TRBJ1-5|NA|TRBV27
CASRQRTGPNQPQHF
TGTGCCAGCAGGCAACGGACAGGGCCCAATCAGCCCCAGCATTTT
>TRBD1|TRBJ2-2|NA|TRBV7-9
CASRPGQGATGELFF
TGTGCCAGCAGACCGGGACAGGGGGCAACCGGGGAGCTGTTTTTT
>TRBD2|TRBJ2-7|NA|TRBV11-2
CASRSWGGTRYEQYF
TGTGCCAGCAGATCTTGGGGGGGGACGAGATACGAGCAGTACTTC
>NA|TRBJ1-1|NA|TRBV27
CASSNSRNTEAFF
TGTGCCAGCAGTAATTCCCGGAACACTGAAGCTTTCTTT